These 23 T cell receptor beta chains share one sample of origin, sequenced in a study of CD8+ T cells in alopecia areata. Extraction of RNA preceded its reverse transcription into cDNA, which served as the sequencing template. The method was immunoSEQ multiplex PCR; TCRdb's version includes in-frame clones alone and lacks a portion of them. This table holds 90,000 to 100,000 clones, roughly two fifths found once. The sequenced sample was CD4+ T cells sorted from blood. The source is a human donor with alopecia areata.

The chain links TRBV5-6 to TRBJ2-7, with D perhaps TRBD2 (5 bases). V lost 2 bases, J lost 3 bases, and 18 bases lay in between. Per the germline V gene, CDR1 is SGHDT and CDR2 is YYEEEE. There are 16 residues in the CDR3. CDR3 in amino acids: CASSLVVPDGGYEQYF. DNA of the CDR3: TGTGCCAGCAGCTTAGTCGTGCCAGACGGAGGCTACGAGCAGTACTTC.

The chain carries TRBV5-4 and TRBJ2-7, with TRBD1 identical over 7 bases. Looked up from germline, CDR1 is SGHNT and CDR2 is YYREEE (reference sequence). The CDR3 is 15 residues long. V trimming: 3 bases; J trimming: 5 bases; junction bases outside the gene matches: 11. Here the CDR3 DNA reads TGTGCCAGCAGCTCCACGGACAGGATAGTCGACGAGCAGTACTTC. Translated: CASSSTDRIVDEQYF. Using reference TRBV5-4 and TRBJ2-7 for the parts outside the CDR3, the full variable domain is ETGVTQSPTHLIKTRGQQVTLRCSSQSGHNTVSWYQQALGQGPQFIFQYYREEENGRGNFPPRFSGLQFPNYSSELNVNALELDDSALYLCASSSTDRIVDEQYFGPGTRLTVT.

The chain uses TRBV5-1 and TRBJ1-2; 8 nucleotides agree with TRBD1. Germline CDR1 SGHRS, CDR2 YFSETQ. This CDR3 is built from 15 residues. The junction had 7 bases not matched to a gene; V was cut back by 1 base and J by 5 bases. The CDR3: CASSLTGTGVYGYTF. As DNA, the CDR3 is TGCGCCAGCAGCTTGACAGGGACAGGAGTGTATGGCTACACCTTC.

For the CDR3, the DNA is TGTGCCAGCAGCGTCGGGACTAGCGGCCTCCGCGAGCAGTACTTC. It specifies CASSVGTSGLREQYF. The rearrangement joins TRBV7-9 to TRBJ2-7; 11 nucleotides match TRBD2. V was pared by 5 bases and J by 6 bases, with 9 bases of the junction left unmatched. Germline-derived CDR1 and CDR2 are SEHNR and FQNEAQ (reference sequence). The CDR3 length is 15 residues.

V usage is TRBV29-1 and J usage is TRBJ2-5; D remains unclear. The J call may be incorrect, as the DNA end agrees better with TRBJ2-7. Germline CDR1 is SQVTM and CDR2 is ANQGSEA. There are 11 residues in the CDR3. The CDR3 coding sequence is TGCAGCGTTGGGACCTCCTACGAGCAGTACTTC. It is translated as CSVGTSYEQYF.

This chain joins TRBV7-2 and TRBJ1-4, with D hard to call. The germline V gene has CDR1 SGHTA and CDR2 FQGNSA. This CDR3 contains 14 residues. Trimming removed 1 base at V and 8 bases at J, with 11 bases between. The CDR3 coding sequence is TGTGCCAGCAGCTTAGGCGGAAGCCGCGAAAAACTGTTTTTT. Amino acids: CASSLGGSREKLFF.

This clone was observed a handful of times. V and J are TRBV5-6 and TRBJ2-1, with 7 bases lining up with TRBD1. With V trimmed by 4 bases and J by 0 bases, 4 bases remained unmatched. The CDR3 covers 15 residues. Germline lookup yields CDR1 SGHDT and CDR2 YYEEEE. CDR3 bases: TGTGCCAGCAGCCCGGGACAGAGCTCCTACAATGAGCAGTTCTTC. It encodes CASSPGQSSYNEQFF.

The rearrangement links TRBV4-2 to TRBJ2-5, with 10 bases lining up with TRBD2. CDR3 length equals 16 residues. CDR1 and CDR2 from the germline V gene are LGHNA and YNFKEQ. V lost 0 bases to trimming and J lost 1 base; unmatched junction nucleotides: 2. This chain's CDR3 is CASSQETSGVQETQYF. The CDR3 nucleotides read TGTGCCAGCAGCCAAGAAACTAGCGGGGTCCAAGAGACCCAGTACTTC.

This chain connects TRBV30 to TRBJ2-1; tentatively, D is TRBD2 (6 bases). Trimming removed 3 bases from V and 0 bases from J, with 18 bases in between. The CDR3 has 17 amino acids. Germline-derived CDR1 and CDR2 are GTSNPN and SVGIG (reference sequence). The chain's CDR3 is CAWREWGFGGSYNEQFF. The DNA for the CDR3 is TGTGCCTGGAGGGAATGGGGATTCGGGGGCTCCTACAATGAGCAGTTCTTC.

This chain uses TRBV20-1 with TRBJ1-1; D perhaps matches TRBD1 (6 bases). This CDR3 spans 11 amino acids. The V and J ends lost 7 bases and 4 bases respectively, with 10 bases between them. Germline CDR1 DFQATT, CDR2 SNEGSKA (reference sequence). The CDR3 here is CSDHRVTEAFF. CDR3 in DNA: TGCAGTGACCACAGGGTCACTGAAGCTTTCTTT.

The chain employs TRBV19 and TRBJ2-1; 8 bases match TRBD2. The germline CDR1 and CDR2 sequences are LNHDA and SQIVND (reference sequence). CDR3 length equals 14 residues. V trimming: 7 bases; J trimming: 7 bases; junction bases outside the gene matches: 9. This CDR3 reads CASNHGGAANEQFF. DNA of the CDR3: TGTGCCAGTAACCACGGGGGGGCTGCGAATGAGCAGTTCTTC.

This sequence joins TRBV19 and TRBJ1-1, with D uncertain. V lost 7 bases and J lost 4, with 13 bases in between. Germline V gene sequence: CDR1 LNHDA, CDR2 SQIVND (reference sequence). The CDR3 has 13 amino acids. CDR3: CASNEHRSTEAFF. Here the CDR3 DNA reads TGTGCCAGTAACGAGCACAGAAGCACTGAAGCTTTCTTT.

The rearrangement links TRBV7-9 to TRBJ2-3, with D hard to call. CDR3 length equals 15 residues. Per germline, CDR1 SEHNR and CDR2 FQNEAQ (reference sequence). V lost 0 bases and J lost 2, with 9 bases in between. The CDR3 DNA is TGTGCCAGCAGCTTAGCGTTACTCTTCACAGATACGCAGTATTTT. It encodes CASSLALLFTDTQYF.

The V call is TRBV5-1, the J call TRBJ1-2; TRBD1 matches 9 bases. This CDR3 has 15 amino acids. V gave up 4 bases and J gave up 2 bases; unmatched junction bases: 6. Germline V gene sequence: CDR1 SGHRS, CDR2 YFSETQ. The CDR3 DNA reads as TGCGCCAGCAGCACCGCCGGGACAGGGAACTATGGCTACACCTTC. It codes for CASSTAGTGNYGYTF.

The genes are TRBV27 and TRBJ2-7; D gene unclear. The germline V gene has CDR1 MNHEY and CDR2 SMNVEV (reference sequence). CDR3 length: 13 residues. Deletions cut 5 bases from V and 3 bases from J, with 11 bases between. In DNA form, the CDR3 reads TGTGCCAGCAGTCACTCAGACAACTACGAGCAGTACTTC. Amino acid sequence: CASSHSDNYEQYF.

There are a few counts of this clone. The chain links TRBV28 to TRBJ2-7; D is uncertain. CDR3 size: 11 residues. Trimming left V 9 bases short and J 0 bases short, with 6 bases between. Germline loops: CDR1 MDHEN, CDR2 SYDVKM. The CDR3 here is CASHSSYEQYF. Written as DNA, the CDR3 is TGTGCCAGTCATAGCTCCTACGAGCAGTACTTC.

A note on this clone: Other DNA sequences within the sample encode an identical CDR3. The genes are TRBV29-1 and TRBJ2-7; D ambiguous. CDR3 length: 11 amino acids. The V gene's germline CDR1 is SQVTM and CDR2 ANQGSEA. Between the trimmed V and J ends, which lost 6 bases and 0 bases, there was a span of 6 bases. Written as DNA, the CDR3 is TGCAGCGTAGAAAGCTCCTACGAGCAGTACTTC. This encodes CSVESSYEQYF.

This clone was found a few times. This chain links TRBV7-2 with TRBJ1-5, with a possible D match to TRBD1 (6 bases). Between the trimmed V and J ends, which lost 5 bases and 4 bases, there was a span of 9 bases. From germline, CDR1 is SGHTA and CDR2 FQGNSA. The length of the CDR3 is 13 residues. The DNA of the CDR3 is TGTGCCAGCAGCCGACAGGCGAATCAGCCCCAGCATTTT. It encodes CASSRQANQPQHF.

This chain links TRBV5-1 with TRBJ2-3; the D gene is possibly TRBD1 (5 bases). Trimming shortened V by 1 base and J by 1 base, and 13 bases separated the two germline ends. This CDR3 has 16 residues. Germline V gene data show CDR1 as SGHRS and CDR2 as YFSETQ. The CDR3 DNA sequence: TGCGCCAGCAGCTTGAGTGGCAGGGCGCGCACAGATACGCAGTATTTT. As protein: CASSLSGRARTDTQYF.

The chain combines TRBV7-7 with TRBJ2-1; TRBD1 matches 12 bases. V lost 3 bases and J lost 4; bases outside the gene matches: 10. Germline V gene lookup returns CDR1 SSHAT and CDR2 FNYEAQ (reference sequence). This CDR3 has 18 residues. CDR3 nucleotide sequence: TGTGCCAGCAGCTTTGGGACAGGGGGCCCCTGGGAATACAATGAGCAGTTCTTC. Residues: CASSFGTGGPWEYNEQFF.

The V call is TRBV29-1, the J call TRBJ2-6; D could derive from TRBD1 or TRBD2 (6 bases each). Germline assignment: CDR1 SQVTM and CDR2 ANQGSEA. This CDR3 has 16 amino acids. V dropped 1 base and J dropped 4 bases, with 14 bases sitting between them. CDR3 sequence: CSVEAGGTTGANVLTF. DNA of the CDR3: TGCAGCGTTGAAGCTGGGGGGACAACCGGGGCCAACGTCCTGACTTTC.

This sequence joins TRBV5-1 and TRBJ1-1; 9 nucleotides align to TRBD1. The length of the CDR3 is 14 residues. Per germline, CDR1 SGHRS and CDR2 YFSETQ. Losses at the gene ends were 4 bases for V and 1 base for J; bases not matched to a gene: 2. The CDR3 loop is CASSRDRANTEAFF. DNA of the CDR3: TGCGCCAGCAGCCGGGACAGGGCGAACACTGAAGCTTTCTTT. Variable domain in full (rest from reference TRBV5-1 and TRBJ1-1): KAGVTQTPRYLIKTRGQQVTLSCSPISGHRSVSWYQQTPGQGLQFLFEYFSETQRNKGNFPGRFSGRQFSNSRSEMNVSTLELGDSALYLCASSRDRANTEAFFGQGTRLTVV.

The rearrangement links TRBV5-1 to TRBJ2-3; TRBD2 aligns across 11 bases. Trimming cost V 0 bases and J 3 bases; bases outside gene matches: 3. The CDR3 contains 16 residues. Germline CDR1 and CDR2: SGHRS and YFSETQ. The CDR3: CASSLATSGMTDTQYF. CDR3 nucleotides: TGCGCCAGCAGCTTGGCGACTAGCGGGATGACAGATACGCAGTATTTT.